This TCR beta chain is drawn from a study of cytomegalovirus exposure and HLA in healthy donors. The CDR3 has 11 residues. In germline, CDR1 is MDHEN, CDR2 SYDVKM. V lost 5 bases to trimming and J lost 10 bases, with 11 bases between them. The PCR had 60 Vbeta and 13 Jbeta primers. TCRdb's copy holds only in-frame clones and misses some; the assay was immunoSEQ multiplex PCR. This sample has about 160,000 clones, with 82% found just once. This clone turned up a few times. The receptor comes from a male donor in good health and CMV-seropositive. The genes are TRBV28 and TRBJ1-1, with D unclear. The source material was PBMCs. CDR3 region: CASSVAVRAFF. CDR3 DNA: TGTGCCAGCAGTGTGGCGGTTAGAGCTTTCTTT.